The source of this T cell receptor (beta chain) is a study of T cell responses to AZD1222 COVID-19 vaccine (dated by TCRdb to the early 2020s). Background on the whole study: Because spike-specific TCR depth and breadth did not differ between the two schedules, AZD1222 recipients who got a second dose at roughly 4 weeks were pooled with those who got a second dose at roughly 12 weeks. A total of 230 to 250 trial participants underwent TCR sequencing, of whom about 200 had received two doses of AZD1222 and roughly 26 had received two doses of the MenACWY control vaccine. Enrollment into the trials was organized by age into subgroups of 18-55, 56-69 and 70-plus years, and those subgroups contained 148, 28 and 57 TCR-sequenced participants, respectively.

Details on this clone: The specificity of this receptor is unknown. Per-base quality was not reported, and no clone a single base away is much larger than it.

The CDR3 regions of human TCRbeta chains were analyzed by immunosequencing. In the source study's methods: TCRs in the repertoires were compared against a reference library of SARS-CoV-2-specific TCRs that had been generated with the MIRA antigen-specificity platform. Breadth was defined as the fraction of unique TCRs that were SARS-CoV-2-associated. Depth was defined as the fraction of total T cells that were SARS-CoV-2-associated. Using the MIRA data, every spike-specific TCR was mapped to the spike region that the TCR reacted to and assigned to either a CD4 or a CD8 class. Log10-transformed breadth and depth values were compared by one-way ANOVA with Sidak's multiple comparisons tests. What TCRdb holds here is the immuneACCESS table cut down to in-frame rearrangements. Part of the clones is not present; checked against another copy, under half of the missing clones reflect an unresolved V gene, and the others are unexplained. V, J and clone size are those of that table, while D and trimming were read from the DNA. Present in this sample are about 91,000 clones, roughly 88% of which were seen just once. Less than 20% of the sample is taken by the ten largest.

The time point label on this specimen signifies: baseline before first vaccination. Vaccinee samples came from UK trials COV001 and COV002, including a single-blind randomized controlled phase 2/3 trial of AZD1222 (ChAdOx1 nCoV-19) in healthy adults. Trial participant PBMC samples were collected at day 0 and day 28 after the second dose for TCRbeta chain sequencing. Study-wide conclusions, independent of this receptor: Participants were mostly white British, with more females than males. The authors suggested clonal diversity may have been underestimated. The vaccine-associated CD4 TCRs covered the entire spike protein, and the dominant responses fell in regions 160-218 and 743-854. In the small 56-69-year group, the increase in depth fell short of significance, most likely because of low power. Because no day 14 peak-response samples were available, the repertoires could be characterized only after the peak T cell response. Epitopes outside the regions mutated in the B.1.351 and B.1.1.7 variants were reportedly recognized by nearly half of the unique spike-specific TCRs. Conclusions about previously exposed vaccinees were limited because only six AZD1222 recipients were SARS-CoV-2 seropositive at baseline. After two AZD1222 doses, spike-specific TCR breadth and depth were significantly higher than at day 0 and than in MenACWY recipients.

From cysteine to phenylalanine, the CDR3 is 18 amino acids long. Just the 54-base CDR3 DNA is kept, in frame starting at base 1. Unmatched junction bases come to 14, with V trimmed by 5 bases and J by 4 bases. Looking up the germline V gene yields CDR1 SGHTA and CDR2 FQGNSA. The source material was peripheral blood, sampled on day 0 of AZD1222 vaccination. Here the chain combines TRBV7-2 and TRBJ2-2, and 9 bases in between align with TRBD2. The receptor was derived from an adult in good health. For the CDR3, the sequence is CASSPRSGAGGPTGELFF. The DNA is TGTGCCAGCAGCCCTCGGTCAGGGGCGGGAGGGCCCACCGGGGAGCTGTTTTTT. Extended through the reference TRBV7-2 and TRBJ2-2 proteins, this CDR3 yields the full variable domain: GAGVSQSPSNKVTEKGKDVELRCDPISGHTALYWYRQSLGQGLEFLIYFQGNSAPDKSGLPSDRFSAERTGGSVSTLTIQRTQQEDSAVYLCASSPRSGAGGPTGELFFGEGSRLTVL.